This is a list of T cell receptor beta chains from one sample in a study of patients and donors after allogeneic stem cell transplantation. TCRdb re-derived calls from the RT-PCR reads in MiXCR, one entry per CDR3 protein. This sample has roughly 940,000 distinct CDR3 sequences, with roughly 17% found just once. The sequenced sample consisted of blood, either unsorted or a sorted T cell fraction (not recorded which). Receptors were obtained from a human donor who was either an allogeneic HSCT recipient or a stem cell or donor lymphocyte infusion donor (not recorded which). It is not recorded whose cells these are; they may come from a transplant donor. Both conserved end residues are part of each CDR3. Each record gives: clone size, V gene, D gene, J gene, CDR3 DNA, CDR3 protein. A D gene is named only where the DNA matches it firmly. Rows may omit the clone size; those that give it use once, few, many or a size class.

>few|TRBV15|.|TRBJ1-1
TGTGCCACCAGCAGACCGGTACGGGGGAACACTGAAGCTTTCTTT
CATSRPVRGNTEAFF
>few|TRBV7-2|TRBD2|TRBJ2-1
TGTGCCAGCAGCTTATATAGCGGGGGAGAGTTCTTC
CASSLYSGGEFF
>few|TRBV27|.|TRBJ2-3
TGTGCCAGCAGTTTATCGACCCCCCCTTCAGATACGCAGTATTTT
CASSLSTPPSDTQYF
>few|TRBV20-1|TRBD1|TRBJ1-5
TGCAGTGCTAGATCACAGGGGAATCAGCCCCAGCATTTT
CSARSQGNQPQHF
>.|TRBV18|.|TRBJ2-2
TGTGCCAGCTCACCAGGTTTGGCATCGGTCACCGGGGAGCTGTTTTTT
CASSPGLASVTGELFF
>few|TRBV9|TRBD2|TRBJ2-2
TGTGCCAGCAGCCCCCCGAGGGAGGGCCTAGAAACCGGGGAGCTGTTTTTT
CASSPPREGLETGELFF
>.|TRBV6-5|.|TRBJ2-2
TGTGCCAGCAGTTACCCTGTGGGAGGGGAGCTGTTTTTT
CASSYPVGGELFF
>few|TRBV7-8|.|TRBJ2-7
TGTGCCAGCAGGACCCGGGGAGGCGGCGAGCAGTACTTC
CASRTRGGGEQYF
>few|TRBV28|.|TRBJ2-1
TGTGCCAGCCTGTCTTCGGGAGTAAATGGCTACAATGAGCAGTTCTTC
CASLSSGVNGYNEQFF
>few|TRBV7-9|TRBD1|TRBJ1-4
TGTGCCAGCAGGCCCCGGGACAGGAATGAAAAACTGTTTTTT
CASRPRDRNEKLFF
>.|TRBV2|TRBD1|TRBJ1-2
TGTGCCAGCAAGACAGGGGACCTTAAGTATGGCTACACCTTC
CASKTGDLKYGYTF
>.|TRBV3-1|.|TRBJ2-1
TGTGCCAGCAGCCAAGATGTGGCTAGCTTCAATGAGCAGTTCTTC
CASSQDVASFNEQFF
>.|TRBV6-1|.|TRBJ1-5
TGTGCCAGTCGACAGGTCGGCAATCAGCCCCAGCATTTT
CASRQVGNQPQHF
>many|TRBV5-1|.|TRBJ2-6
TGCGCCAGCAGCTTGGTCGGCGTCTCTGGGGCCAACGTCCTGACTTTC
CASSLVGVSGANVLTF